Below are 16 T cell receptor beta chains sequenced from a single sample in a study of T cell responses to AZD1222 COVID-19 vaccine. The assay was immunoSEQ multiplex PCR, and TCRdb's table has in-frame clones only and misses some. Among about 120,000 clones listed, roughly 90% were seen once. The material was peripheral blood, obtained on day 0 of AZD1222 vaccination. These receptors all stem from an adult in good health.

The CDR3 reads CASSIFGEGETQYF. Here the CDR3 DNA reads TGTGCCAGTAGTATATTCGGTGAGGGGGAGACCCAGTACTTC. The chain combines TRBV19 with TRBJ2-5; D is possibly TRBD1 or TRBD2 (5 bases each). Trimming stripped 2 bases from V and 5 bases from J, with 12 bases between. The length of the CDR3 is 14 residues. Per germline, CDR1 LNHDA and CDR2 SQIVND (reference sequence).

This chain joins TRBV7-9 and TRBJ2-2, with 12 bases that match TRBD2. The CDR3 has 19 amino acids. The V gene's germline CDR1 is SEHNR and CDR2 FQNEAQ (reference sequence). V dropped 6 bases and J dropped 6; count of bases not matched to a gene: 17. The CDR3 region is CASRTMTSGSGWGPGELFF. The CDR3 coding sequence is TGTGCCAGCAGGACCATGACTAGCGGGAGTGGATGGGGGCCCGGGGAGCTGTTTTTT.

This clone was seen a single time. The rearrangement links TRBV7-9 to TRBJ1-1; 10 bases are a match to TRBD1. From germline, CDR1 is SEHNR and CDR2 FQNEAQ (reference sequence). The CDR3 consists of 16 residues. V was pared by 5 bases and J by 4 bases, with 10 bases of the junction left unmatched. The CDR3 DNA reads TGTGCCAGCAGCCGGGACAGGGGCAGGGGGAGCACTGAAGCTTTCTTT. Its translation is CASSRDRGRGSTEAFF. Combining the CDR3 with reference TRBV7-9 and TRBJ1-1 gives the whole variable domain DTGVSQNPRHKITKRGQNVTFRCDPISEHNRLYWYRQTLGQGPEFLTYFQNEAQLEKSRLLSDRFSAERPKGSFSTLEIQRTEQGDSAMYLCASSRDRGRGSTEAFFGQGTRLTVV.

The chain recombines TRBV7-2 with TRBJ1-2, with D perhaps TRBD1 (6 bases). The V and J ends lost 5 bases and 13 bases respectively, with 32 bases between them. The CDR3 spans 17 residues. Germline assignment: CDR1 SGHTA and CDR2 FQGNSA. CDR3 protein: CASSPALITGRGYLSTF. The CDR3 nucleotides read TGTGCCAGCAGCCCGGCCCTTATAACAGGGAGGGGGTATCTCTCCACCTTC.

This chain uses TRBV19 with TRBJ1-2; D is undetermined. Germline-derived CDR1 and CDR2 are LNHDA and SQIVND (reference sequence). The V and J ends lost 0 bases and 8 bases respectively, with 16 bases between them. The CDR3 consists of 15 residues. CDR3 in DNA: TGTGCCAGTAGTATAGATTCAGAGATAGGGTGGGGCTACACCTTC. Translated, it gives CASSIDSEIGWGYTF. The full variable domain, with the rest looked up from reference TRBV19 and TRBJ1-2, is DGGITQSPKYLFRKEGQNVTLSCEQNLNHDAMYWYRQDPGQGLRLIYYSQIVNDFQKGDIAEGYSVSREKKESFPLTVTSAQKNPTAFYLCASSIDSEIGWGYTFGSGTRLTVV.

This chain uses TRBV3-1 (or the pseudogene TRBV3-2) with TRBJ1-1, with TRBD1 identical over 9 bases. CDR3 size: 17 residues. Germline CDR1 and CDR2: LGHDT and YNNKEL (reference sequence). The trim removed 3 bases at V and 1 base at J, leaving 9 bases unmatched. The CDR3 region has the DNA TGTGCCAGCAGCCATGTTTACAGGGGGCGCGGGAACACTGAAGCTTTCTTT. Translation: CASSHVYRGRGNTEAFF.

Note on this clone: One end of the junction is discordant with germline, which a read error may explain. The CDR3 loop is CASREAGQGSYEQYF. As DNA, the CDR3 is TGTGCCAGCAGGGAAGCGGGACAGGGTTCCTACGAGCAGTACTTC. This chain connects TRBV6-1 to TRBJ2-7; TRBD1 agrees at 9 bases. The CDR3 loop spans 15 amino acids. Germline assignment: CDR1 MNHNS and CDR2 SASEGT.

Only one count was recorded for this clone. The rearrangement joins TRBV4-1 to TRBJ2-1; TRBD2 agrees at 10 bases. Germline CDR1 MGHRA, CDR2 YSYEKL. This CDR3 is built from 17 residues. Unmatched junction bases numbered 6, after V lost 0 bases and J lost 4 bases. The CDR3 region is CASSQDVEREGYNEQFF. Written as DNA, the CDR3 is TGCGCCAGCAGCCAAGATGTCGAGCGGGAGGGTTACAATGAGCAGTTCTTC.

CDR3 in amino acids: CASSFHRSYGYTF. The CDR3 coding sequence is TGTGCCAGCAGCTTCCACAGATCCTATGGCTACACCTTC. The rearrangement uses TRBV5-5 and TRBJ1-2, with D unclear. Germline assignment: CDR1 SGHKS and CDR2 YYEKEE (reference sequence). The CDR3 consists of 13 residues. Trimming stripped 2 bases from V and 4 bases from J, with 9 bases between.

The V and J genes are TRBV5-1 and TRBJ1-3; D remains unclear. The CDR3 covers 12 residues. Trimming stripped 4 bases from V and 4 bases from J, with 6 bases between. In germline, CDR1 is SGHRS, CDR2 YFSETQ. This CDR3 reads CASSLEGNTIYF. The CDR3 DNA sequence: TGCGCCAGCAGCCTCGAAGGAAACACCATATATTTT.

The rearrangement joins TRBV5-5 to TRBJ2-7; 10 bases match TRBD1. The CDR3 runs to 15 residues. Germline CDR1 is SGHKS and CDR2 is YYEKEE (reference sequence). Germline trimming cut 3 bases from V and 0 bases from J; bases unmatched to any gene: 3. The CDR3 region has the DNA TGTGCCAGCAGCTGGACAGGGGGGAGCTCCTACGAGCAGTACTTC. Protein sequence: CASSWTGGSSYEQYF.

V gene TRBV6-5 combines with J gene TRBJ1-2; weak D call: TRBD1 (6 bases). Per germline, CDR1 MNHEY and CDR2 SVGAGI. Trimming took off 8 bases at V and 7 bases at J, with 20 bases between the two ends. This CDR3 contains 14 residues. CDR3 DNA: TGTGCCAGCTACGACCAGGGGAGGTCAGGTGGCTACACCTTC. Residues: CASYDQGRSGGYTF.

The gene calls are TRBV9 and TRBJ2-1; weak D call: TRBD2 (6 bases). Trimming took off 3 bases at V and 6 bases at J, with 10 bases between the two ends. The V gene's germline CDR1 is SGDLS and CDR2 YYNGEE. CDR3 size: 13 residues. CDR3 amino acids: CASSGGTFNEQFF. In DNA form, the CDR3 reads TGTGCCAGCAGCGGAGGGACTTTCAATGAGCAGTTCTTC.

The rearrangement links TRBV18 to TRBJ2-3; 7 nucleotides line up with TRBD2. J gave up 6 bases and V 3 bases, and 6 bases lay outside the gene matches. The length of the CDR3 is 14 residues. Germline CDR1 KGHSH, CDR2 LQKENI. In DNA form, the CDR3 reads TGTGCCAGCTCACCGCGGGAGAGTACGGATACGCAGTATTTT. Translating gives CASSPRESTDTQYF.

The rearrangement links TRBV5-1 to TRBJ2-3; 16 bases are a match to TRBD2. The trim removed 2 bases at V and 4 bases at J, leaving 10 bases unmatched. Per germline, CDR1 SGHRS and CDR2 YFSETQ. CDR3 length: 19 residues. The CDR3 spells CASSLGPGLAGGSSDTQYF. CDR3 nucleotide sequence: TGCGCCAGCAGCTTAGGGCCGGGACTAGCGGGAGGGAGTTCAGATACGCAGTATTTT. Using reference TRBV5-1 and TRBJ2-3 for the parts outside the CDR3, the full variable domain is KAGVTQTPRYLIKTRGQQVTLSCSPISGHRSVSWYQQTPGQGLQFLFEYFSETQRNKGNFPGRFSGRQFSNSRSEMNVSTLELGDSALYLCASSLGPGLAGGSSDTQYFGPGTRLTVL.

This chain uses TRBV11-2 with TRBJ1-1; D is uncertain. The CDR3 totals 15 residues. Germline CDR1 SGHAT, CDR2 FQNNGV. V shed 1 base and J shed 0 bases, with 9 bases lying between them. The CDR3 sequence: CASSLGVTMNTEAFF. CDR3 nucleotides: TGTGCCAGCAGCTTAGGGGTCACTATGAACACTGAAGCTTTCTTT.